This T cell receptor (beta chain) was recorded in a study of blood T cell repertoires in COVID-19. TCRdb's table, derived via immunoSEQ multiplex PCR, lists solely in-frame clones and lacks some. Altogether tens of thousands of clones are present, around 91% being singletons, with the ten largest covering roughly 8.1%. This receptor was identified in a human donor in a cohort sampled during active COVID-19. Sequencing input: peripheral blood.

The CDR3 nucleotides read TGTGCCAGCTTTCGCCAGGGAATGGGCGAGCAGTACTTC. It is translated as CASFRQGMGEQYF. The chain uses TRBV27 and TRBJ2-7, with D maybe TRBD1 (5 bases). CDR1 is MNHEY, CDR2 SMNVEV, per germline (reference sequence). This CDR3 spans 13 amino acids. The V end was cut by 8 bases, the J end by 6 bases, with 17 bases between.